This TCR beta chain was observed in a study of shared clonotypes between healthy human individuals. Whole-study results and caveats: Naive CD4 clonotypes were shared across several donors at 4% to 5%.

Clones were read by immunoSEQ multiplex PCR, and TCRdb kept only the in-frame ones, dropping some. The sample holds 2 million or so clones, 85% to 95% seen once. V was shortened by 1 base and J by 6 bases, with 8 bases between the two germline ends. This CDR3 has 13 amino acids. The germline V gene has CDR1 SGHTA and CDR2 FQGNSA. For this clone: The antigen remains unidentified.

A CD45RA+ naive subset and a CD45RA-negative memory subset were split from CD4+ cells. Sequencing was carried out using naive CD4+ T cells sorted from blood. As to subset: CD45RA+ positively selected. The sequence came from a man between 18 and 29 years old in good health. This rearrangement joins TRBV7-2 to TRBJ2-3; D is unclear. Here the CDR3 reads CASSLDLRDTQYF. The DNA of the CDR3 is TGTGCCAGCAGCTTAGACCTACGGGATACGCAGTATTTT.